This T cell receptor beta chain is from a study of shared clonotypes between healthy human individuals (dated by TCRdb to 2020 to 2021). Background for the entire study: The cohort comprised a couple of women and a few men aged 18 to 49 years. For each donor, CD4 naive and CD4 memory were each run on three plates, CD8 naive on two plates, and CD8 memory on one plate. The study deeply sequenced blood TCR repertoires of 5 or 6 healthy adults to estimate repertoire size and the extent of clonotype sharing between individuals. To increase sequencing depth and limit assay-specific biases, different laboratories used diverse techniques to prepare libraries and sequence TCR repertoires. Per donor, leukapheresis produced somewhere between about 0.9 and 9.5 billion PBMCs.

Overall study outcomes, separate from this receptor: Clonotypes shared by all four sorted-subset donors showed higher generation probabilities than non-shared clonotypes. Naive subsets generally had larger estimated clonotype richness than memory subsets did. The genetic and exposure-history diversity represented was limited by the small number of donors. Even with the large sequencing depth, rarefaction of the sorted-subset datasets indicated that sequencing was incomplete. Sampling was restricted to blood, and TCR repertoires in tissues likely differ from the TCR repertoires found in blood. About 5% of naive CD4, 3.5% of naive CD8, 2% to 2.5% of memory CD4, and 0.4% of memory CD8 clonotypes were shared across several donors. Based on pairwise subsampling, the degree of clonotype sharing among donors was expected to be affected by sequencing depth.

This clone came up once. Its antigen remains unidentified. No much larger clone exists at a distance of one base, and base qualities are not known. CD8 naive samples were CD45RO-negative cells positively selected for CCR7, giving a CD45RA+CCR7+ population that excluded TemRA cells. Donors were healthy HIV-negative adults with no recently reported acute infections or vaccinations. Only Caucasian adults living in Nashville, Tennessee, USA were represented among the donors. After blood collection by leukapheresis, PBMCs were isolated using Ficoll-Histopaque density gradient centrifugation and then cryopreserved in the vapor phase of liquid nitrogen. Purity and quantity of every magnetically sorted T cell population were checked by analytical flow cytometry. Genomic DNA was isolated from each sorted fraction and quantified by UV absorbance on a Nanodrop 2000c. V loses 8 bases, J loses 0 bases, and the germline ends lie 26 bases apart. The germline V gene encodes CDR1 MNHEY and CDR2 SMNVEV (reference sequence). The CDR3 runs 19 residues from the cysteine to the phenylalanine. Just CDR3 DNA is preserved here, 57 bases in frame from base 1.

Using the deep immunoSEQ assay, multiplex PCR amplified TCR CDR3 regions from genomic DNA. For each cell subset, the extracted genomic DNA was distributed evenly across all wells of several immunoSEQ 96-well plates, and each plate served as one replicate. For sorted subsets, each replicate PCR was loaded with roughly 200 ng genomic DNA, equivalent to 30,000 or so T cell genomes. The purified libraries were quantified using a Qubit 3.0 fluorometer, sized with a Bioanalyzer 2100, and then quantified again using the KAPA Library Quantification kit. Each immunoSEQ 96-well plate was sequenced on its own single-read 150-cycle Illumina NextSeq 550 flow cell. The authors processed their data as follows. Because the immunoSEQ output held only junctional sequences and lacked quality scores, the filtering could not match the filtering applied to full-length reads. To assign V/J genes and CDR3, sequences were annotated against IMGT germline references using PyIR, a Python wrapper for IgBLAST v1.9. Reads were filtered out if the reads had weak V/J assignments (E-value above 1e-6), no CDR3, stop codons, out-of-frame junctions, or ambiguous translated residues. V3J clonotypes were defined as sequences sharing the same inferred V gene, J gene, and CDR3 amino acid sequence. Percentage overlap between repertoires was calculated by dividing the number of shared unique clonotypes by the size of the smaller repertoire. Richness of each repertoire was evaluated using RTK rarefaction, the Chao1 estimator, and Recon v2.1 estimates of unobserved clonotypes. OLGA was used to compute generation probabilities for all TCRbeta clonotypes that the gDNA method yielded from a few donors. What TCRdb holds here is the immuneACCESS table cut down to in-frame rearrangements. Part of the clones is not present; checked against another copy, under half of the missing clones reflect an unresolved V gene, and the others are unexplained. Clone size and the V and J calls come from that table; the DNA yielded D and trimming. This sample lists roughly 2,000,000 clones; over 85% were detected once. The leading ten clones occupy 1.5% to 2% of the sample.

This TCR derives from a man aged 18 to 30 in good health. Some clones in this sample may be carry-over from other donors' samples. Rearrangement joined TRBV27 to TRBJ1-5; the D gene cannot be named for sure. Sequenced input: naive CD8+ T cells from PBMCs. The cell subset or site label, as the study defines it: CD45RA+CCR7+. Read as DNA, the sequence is TGTGCCAGCGGGCCTAGCGGTCAGGCCATCGTTTTTAGCAATCAGCCCCAGCATTTT. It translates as CASGPSGQAIVFSNQPQHF.